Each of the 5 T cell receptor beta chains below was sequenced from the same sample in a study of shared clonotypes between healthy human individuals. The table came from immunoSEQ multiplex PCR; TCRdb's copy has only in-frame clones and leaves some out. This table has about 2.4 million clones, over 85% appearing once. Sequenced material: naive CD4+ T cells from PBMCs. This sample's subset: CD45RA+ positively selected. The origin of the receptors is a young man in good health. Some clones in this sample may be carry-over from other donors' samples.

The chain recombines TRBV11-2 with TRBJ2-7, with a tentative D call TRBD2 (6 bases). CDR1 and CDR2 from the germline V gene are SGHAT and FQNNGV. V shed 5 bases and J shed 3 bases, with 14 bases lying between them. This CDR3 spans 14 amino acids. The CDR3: CASSPRDLLYEQYF. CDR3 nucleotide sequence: TGTGCCAGCAGCCCTCGGGACTTACTCTACGAGCAGTACTTC.

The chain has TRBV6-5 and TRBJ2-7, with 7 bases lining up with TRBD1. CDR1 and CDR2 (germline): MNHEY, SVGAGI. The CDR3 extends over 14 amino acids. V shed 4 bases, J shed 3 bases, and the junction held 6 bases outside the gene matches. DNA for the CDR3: TGTGCCAGCAGTTGGGGACAGAGCAGCTACGAGCAGTACTTC. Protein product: CASSWGQSSYEQYF.

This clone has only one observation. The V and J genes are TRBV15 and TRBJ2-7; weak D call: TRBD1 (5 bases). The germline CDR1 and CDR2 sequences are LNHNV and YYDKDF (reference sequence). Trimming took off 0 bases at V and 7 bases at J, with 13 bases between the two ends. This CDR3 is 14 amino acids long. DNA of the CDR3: TGTGCCACCAGCAGAGATGATCCGAGACAGGAGCAGTACTTC. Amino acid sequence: CATSRDDPRQEQYF.

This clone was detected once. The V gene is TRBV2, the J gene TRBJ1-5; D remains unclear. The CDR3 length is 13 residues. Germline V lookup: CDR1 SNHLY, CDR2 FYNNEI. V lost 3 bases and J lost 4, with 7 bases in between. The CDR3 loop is CASSDVGNQPQHF. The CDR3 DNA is TGTGCCAGCAGTGACGTGGGGAATCAGCCCCAGCATTTT.

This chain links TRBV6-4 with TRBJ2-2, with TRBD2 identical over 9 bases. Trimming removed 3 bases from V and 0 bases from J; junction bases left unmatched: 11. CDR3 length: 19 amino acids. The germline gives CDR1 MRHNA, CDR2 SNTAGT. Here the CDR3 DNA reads TGTGCCAGCAGTGAAGTGCTAGCGGGAAGGTTCGCGAACACCGGGGAGCTGTTTTTT. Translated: CASSEVLAGRFANTGELFF.